This T cell receptor (beta chain) appears in the sequencing data of a study of blood T cell repertoires in COVID-19. Study in general: The United States, Italy and Spain provided the acute and convalescent COVID-19 samples.

The Seattle patients, enrolled during active infection, were followed longitudinally. In the original processing: Nucleated cell counts were estimated from reference gene primer amplification. Libraries were prepared by immunoSEQ multiplex PCR; TCRdb keeps only in-frame clonotypes and omits some of them. V and J calls and clone size are those listed in that table; D and trimming were worked out from the DNA. The profile shows around 160,000 clones, approximately 92% of them singletons. The CDR3 extends over 15 amino acids. In germline, CDR1 is MNHNY, CDR2 SVGAGI (reference sequence). Trimming removed 6 bases from V and 0 bases from J; junction bases left unmatched: 7.

V is TRBV6-6 and J is TRBJ2-7; 8 bases map to TRBD1. The receptor's source is a man between 18 and 29 years old with COVID-19, enrolled during active disease. Sequenced input: peripheral blood. CDR3 nucleotide sequence: TGTGCCAGCAGGACGGGACAGGCTAACTCCTACGAGCAGTACTTC. Residues: CASRTGQANSYEQYF.